This entry features one T cell receptor beta chain sequence. Its specificity is unknown. Each donor was nominally healthy when sampled (though unrecorded immune exposures were likely). The PCR contained 60 Vbeta and 13 Jbeta primers. Produced via immunoSEQ multiplex PCR; TCRdb's table is partial and in-frame only. This sample has over 100,000 clones, with roughly 70% found just once. The data were obtained in a study of cytomegalovirus exposure and HLA in healthy donors. Study-level findings and limits: The study flagged around 160 TCR beta chains as cytomegalovirus-associated. Later analysis identified several of the most significant clusters that appeared linked to common viral pathogens. Most TCR sequences were seen very rarely across donors, but some public TCRs occurred in many.

With 0 bases removed from V and 11 bases from J, the gap between germline ends came to 8 bases. This CDR3 has 13 amino acids. Germline loops: CDR1 SGHDN, CDR2 FVKESK. The source of this sequence is a man in his fifties in good health and CMV-seropositive. Sequencing input: PBMCs. The rearrangement uses TRBV14 and TRBJ1-6; D is undetermined. In DNA, the CDR3 is TGTGCCAGCAGCCAAGAGCGGTTCCCACCCCTCCACTTT. This codes for CASSQERFPPLHF.